This T cell receptor beta chain is from a study of blood T cell repertoires in COVID-19. The data were produced by immunoSEQ multiplex PCR, yet TCRdb's version contains in-frame clones alone and is incomplete. The sample shows a few hundred thousand clones, 75% to 90% of them seen only once. Sequenced: PBMCs or T cells enriched from blood (not recorded which). The TCR sequence derives from a woman aged 40 to 50 who had been exposed to COVID-19.

DNA for the CDR3: TGTGCCAGCAGATCCACCGCGGGAGTCGGTGAGCAGTACGTC. The encoded protein is CASRSTAGVGEQYV. This chain joins TRBV6-6 and TRBJ2-7, with TRBD2 matching 7 bases. The germline V gene encodes CDR1 MNHNY and CDR2 SVGAGI (reference sequence). V dropped 6 bases and J dropped 7; count of bases not matched to a gene: 12. There are 14 residues in the CDR3.